This entry lists 31 T cell receptor beta chains sequenced from one sample in a study of stem cell transplantation in POMP-related autoinflammatory disease (dated by TCRdb to the early 2020s). Library prep was done by the immunoSEQ multiplex PCR assay. Here the immuneACCESS table is served through TCRdb, limited to in-frame sequences with V and J called. Missing clones are a known gap in these copies; in checked studies unresolved V genes cover under half, and the rest lacks a known reason. The sample includes some 68,000 clones, with approximately 91% observed a single time. The top ten hold 0.66% of the sample. The time point label on this specimen signifies: after hematopoietic stem cell transplant. Source: CD4+ T cells from PBMCs, taken after stem cell transplantation. These receptor sequences come from a human patient with POMP-related autoinflammation and immune dysregulation (PRAID). Following a transplant, some T lymphocytes may have been derived from the graft donor.

The chain recombines TRBV5-4 with TRBJ2-2; no firm D call. The CDR3 sequence is 16 residues long. Trimming pared 3 bases from V and 1 base from J, leaving 13 bases between. CDR1 and CDR2 (germline): SGHNT, YYREEE (reference sequence). CDR3 loop: CASSSPGGGNTGELFF. The CDR3 coding sequence is TGTGCCAGCAGCTCTCCCGGCGGCGGGAACACCGGGGAGCTGTTTTTT.

This chain joins TRBV6-5 and TRBJ2-5, with TRBD2 as a possible D gene (6 bases). V was trimmed by 7 bases and J by 3 bases, leaving 18 bases between them. Germline CDR1 reads MNHEY; CDR2 reads SVGAGI. CDR3 size: 15 residues. CDR3 in amino acids: CASKEGGIREETQYF. CDR3 nucleotide sequence: TGTGCCAGCAAAGAGGGAGGAATCCGCGAAGAGACCCAGTACTTC.

The rearrangement links TRBV24-1 to TRBJ2-3; the D is unclear. Germline V gene sequence: CDR1 KGHDR, CDR2 SFDVKD. V gave up 9 bases and J gave up 0 bases, with 12 bases separating them. The CDR3 has 14 residues. The CDR3 nucleotides read TGTGCCACCCGTGCTGCGGCCAGCACAGATACGCAGTATTTT. As protein: CATRAAASTDTQYF.

This chain links TRBV18 with TRBJ1-1; D gene uncertain. Germline assignment: CDR1 KGHSH and CDR2 LQKENI. The CDR3 contains 18 residues. With 5 bases removed from V and 0 bases from J, the gap between germline ends came to 22 bases. The CDR3: CASSLTGSPSSLNTEAFF. In DNA, the CDR3 is TGTGCCAGCTCATTAACGGGATCCCCATCCAGCCTGAACACTGAAGCTTTCTTT.

This clone was recorded once. The chain couples TRBV18 to TRBJ1-6; no clear D gene. From germline, CDR1 is KGHSH and CDR2 LQKENI. This CDR3 is built from 13 residues. The V and J ends lost 2 bases and 6 bases respectively, with 5 bases between them. CDR3 amino acids: CASSPGSNSPLHF. The CDR3 DNA reads TGTGCCAGCTCACCAGGATCTAATTCACCCCTCCACTTT.

J is TRBJ2-7 and V is TRBV15, with D perhaps given as TRBD1 or TRBD2 (5 bases each). CDR3 length: 14 residues. Trimming shortened V by 0 bases and J by 4 bases, and 10 bases separated the two germline ends. Germline V lookup: CDR1 LNHNV, CDR2 YYDKDF (reference sequence). The CDR3 bases are TGTGCCACCAGCAGAGATTGGGGGACGTACGAGCAGTACGTC. The encoded protein is CATSRDWGTYEQYV.

This rearrangement joins TRBV5-1 to TRBJ2-5; perhaps TRBD1 as D (6 bases). Trimming shortened V by 0 bases and J by 4 bases, and 13 bases separated the two germline ends. CDR1 is SGHRS and CDR2 is YFSETQ in the germline V gene. The CDR3 runs to 15 residues. CDR3 loop: CASSLGQAPGETQYF. DNA of the CDR3: TGCGCCAGCAGCTTGGGACAGGCCCCTGGAGAGACCCAGTACTTC.

The chain couples TRBV19 to TRBJ2-7; D gene unclear. This CDR3 is built from 13 residues. The ends were cut back, 2 bases at V and 0 bases at J, with 5 bases in the middle. The germline V gene encodes CDR1 LNHDA and CDR2 SQIVND (reference sequence). CDR3 amino acids: CASSIRISYEQYF. The CDR3 bases are TGTGCCAGTAGTATACGGATCTCCTACGAGCAGTACTTC.

About this clone: Other DNA sequences in the sample encode the same CDR3. The rearrangement joins TRBV6-1 to TRBJ1-6; 7 positions agree with TRBD1. Losses at the gene ends were 0 bases for V and 10 bases for J; bases not matched to a gene: 12. The CDR3 is 17 residues long. CDR1 and CDR2 from the germline V gene are MNHNS and SASEGT. Here the CDR3 reads CASSEAPTGDGGSPLHF. The CDR3 coding sequence is TGTGCCAGCAGTGAAGCCCCTACAGGGGACGGGGGCTCACCCCTCCACTTT.

This clone was observed once. The chain links TRBV29-1 to TRBJ1-1; 8 bases agree with TRBD1. This CDR3 spans 13 amino acids. Germline V CDR1 and CDR2: SQVTM, ANQGSEA. V shed 5 bases, J shed 1 base, and the junction held 3 bases outside the gene matches. The CDR3 region has the DNA TGCAGCGTTCAAGGACAGGGGAACACTGAAGCTTTCTTT. This codes for CSVQGQGNTEAFF.

This chain links TRBV5-1 with TRBJ2-3; 8 nucleotides line up with TRBD1. The CDR3 runs to 15 residues. Trimming removed 5 bases from V and 3 bases from J; junction bases left unmatched: 8. CDR1 is SGHRS, CDR2 YFSETQ, per germline. The CDR3: CASSPTGVETDTQYF. The CDR3 DNA follows: TGCGCCAGCAGTCCGACAGGGGTTGAGACAGATACGCAGTATTTT.

This clone has just one count. The chain links TRBV7-2 to TRBJ2-5; D assignment may be TRBD1 or TRBD2 (6 bases each). V was clipped by 1 base and J by 2 bases, with 17 bases between them. Germline CDR1 SGHTA, CDR2 FQGNSA. The CDR3 is made up of 17 amino acids. The CDR3 loop reads CASSLGRGSKVQETQYF. The CDR3 DNA reads TGTGCCAGCAGCTTAGGGAGGGGGAGCAAGGTTCAAGAGACCCAGTACTTC.

V is TRBV12-3 or TRBV12-4 and J is TRBJ2-7; 7 positions match TRBD1. This CDR3 has 13 amino acids. The trim removed 6 bases at V and 1 base at J, leaving 3 bases unmatched. The CDR3, as DNA: TGTGCCAGCAGCGAGACAGGGTCCTACGAGCAGTACGTC. This codes for CASSETGSYEQYV.

The J gene is TRBJ1-5, the V gene TRBV19; no clear D gene. The CDR3 is made up of 14 amino acids. CDR1 LNHDA and CDR2 SQIVND come from the germline V gene (reference sequence). Trimming took off 6 bases at V and 1 base at J, with 10 bases between the two ends. CDR3 loop: CASSEQSSNQPQHF. The CDR3 DNA reads as TGTGCCAGTAGCGAACAGTCAAGCAATCAGCCCCAGCATTTT.

The genes are TRBV18 and TRBJ1-1, with TRBD1 as a possible D gene (6 bases). CDR3 length equals 15 residues. The V end was cut by 5 bases, the J end by 0 bases, with 13 bases between. Germline CDR1 reads KGHSH; CDR2 reads LQKENI. CDR3: CASSANRDMNTEAFF. The CDR3, as DNA: TGTGCCAGCTCAGCCAACAGGGATATGAACACTGAAGCTTTCTTT.

This clone has just a few counts. V is TRBV19 and J is TRBJ1-5; D might be TRBD1 (5 bases). This CDR3 is built from 16 residues. Germline-derived CDR1 and CDR2 are LNHDA and SQIVND (reference sequence). Trimming left V 5 bases short and J 0 bases short, with 14 bases between. The CDR3 region is CASSLGQPYSNQPQHF. The CDR3 DNA is TGTGCCAGTAGTCTCGGACAACCTTATAGCAATCAGCCCCAGCATTTT.

The chain uses TRBV7-2 and TRBJ2-4; D is perhaps TRBD1 (6 bases). The germline CDR1 and CDR2 sequences are SGHTA and FQGNSA. The CDR3 spans 13 residues. V lost 5 bases, J lost 7 bases, and 12 bases lay in between. The CDR3 region has the DNA TGTGCCAGCAGCACTGGGACATTCAACATTCAGTACTTC. It yields the protein CASSTGTFNIQYF.

The rearrangement links TRBV6-1 to TRBJ2-3; no clear D gene. The V gene's germline CDR1 is MNHNS and CDR2 SASEGT. The length of the CDR3 is 14 residues. V gave up 5 bases and J gave up 4 bases, with 13 bases separating them. CDR3 sequence: CASSLPASADTQYF. The CDR3 DNA reads TGTGCCAGCAGTCTACCAGCTTCGGCAGATACGCAGTATTTT.

The chain links TRBV6-5 to TRBJ1-1; D not certain. V was clipped by 6 bases and J by 1 base, with 6 bases between them. CDR1 is MNHEY, CDR2 SVGAGI, per germline. The CDR3 runs to 12 residues. CDR3 region: CASRGTNTEAFF. For the CDR3, the DNA is TGTGCCAGCAGGGGCACGAACACTGAAGCTTTCTTT.

The V gene is TRBV18, the J gene TRBJ1-1; D ambiguous. The length of the CDR3 is 14 residues. Germline CDR1 KGHSH, CDR2 LQKENI. V lost 4 bases to trimming and J lost 0 bases, with 9 bases between them. The CDR3 bases are TGTGCCAGCTCACTTGGACTGATGAACACTGAAGCTTTCTTT. Its translation is CASSLGLMNTEAFF.

This clone was picked up a small number of times. In DNA, the CDR3 is TGTGCCAGCAGTGACCGGGGAGGGACAGCATTTTACGAGCAGTACTTC. This translates into CASSDRGGTAFYEQYF. V usage is TRBV6-1 and J usage is TRBJ2-7, with D perhaps assigned TRBD1 or TRBD2 (7 bases each). The CDR3 extends over 16 amino acids. Germline-derived CDR1 and CDR2 are MNHNS and SASEGT. V was shortened by 3 bases and J by 4 bases, with 19 bases between the two germline ends.

The chain carries TRBV5-1 and TRBJ2-3, with TRBD1 matching 7 bases. This CDR3 is built from 16 residues. V was pared by 3 bases and J by 2 bases, with 9 bases of the junction left unmatched. Per germline, CDR1 SGHRS and CDR2 YFSETQ. The CDR3 DNA reads as TGCGCCAGCAGCTCGTGGGGGACAGTCGACACAGATACGCAGTATTTT. Protein: CASSSWGTVDTDTQYF.

CDR3 region: CASSYSGIGGWYEQYF. The CDR3 DNA follows: TGTGCCAGCAGTTACTCAGGGATTGGGGGGTGGTACGAGCAGTACTTC. The V gene is TRBV6-6, the J gene TRBJ2-7; D perhaps matches TRBD2 (6 bases). Trimming pared 0 bases from V and 4 bases from J, leaving 16 bases between. The V gene's germline CDR1 is MNHNY and CDR2 SVGAGI (reference sequence). CDR3 length equals 16 residues.

The chain uses TRBV27 and TRBJ2-1; perhaps TRBD1 as D (6 bases). Trimming left V 3 bases short and J 2 bases short, with 14 bases between. Germline V CDR1 and CDR2: MNHEY, SMNVEV (reference sequence). The CDR3 contains 16 residues. The CDR3 DNA is TGTGCCAGCAGTTTCCCCTCAGGGGTCCCCTACAATGAGCAGTTCTTC. Residues: CASSFPSGVPYNEQFF.

This rearrangement joins TRBV7-6 to TRBJ2-1, with TRBD1 matching over 11 bases. CDR1 and CDR2 (germline): SGHVS, FNYEAQ. V shed 4 bases, J shed 7 bases, and the junction held 6 bases outside the gene matches. This CDR3 is built from 15 residues. The CDR3 DNA follows: TGTGCCAGCAGCTCCGGACAGGGGGCTTGGAATGAGCAGTTCTTC. It is translated as CASSSGQGAWNEQFF.

V gene TRBV29-1 combines with J gene TRBJ1-2; D not certain. This CDR3 region has 13 residues. Germline-derived CDR1 and CDR2 are SQVTM and ANQGSEA. V was pared by 3 bases and J by 3 bases, with 11 bases between. CDR3 DNA sequence: TGCAGCGTTGATAGTCTTGGGGACTATGGCTACACCTTC. Its protein is CSVDSLGDYGYTF. The full variable domain, its missing parts supplied by reference TRBV29-1 and TRBJ1-2, is SAVISQKPSRDICQRGTSLTIQCQVDSQVTMMFWYRQQPGQSLTLIATANQGSEATYESGFVIDKFPISRPNLTFSTLTVSNMSPEDSSIYLCSVDSLGDYGYTFGSGTRLTVV.

The V call is TRBV4-1, the J call TRBJ1-1; tentative D call: TRBD1 (5 bases). The V gene lost 2 bases and the J gene lost 4 bases, with 14 bases spanning the gap. Germline CDR1 and CDR2: MGHRA and YSYEKL. CDR3 size: 15 residues. Here the CDR3 reads CASSQSRGKGTEAFF. CDR3 sequence (DNA): TGCGCCAGCAGCCAATCGAGGGGAAAGGGCACTGAAGCTTTCTTT.

As DNA, the CDR3 is TGTGCCAGCAGTTTACAAGGGGGGAATGAGCAGTTCTTC. As protein: CASSLQGGNEQFF. The chain has TRBV27 and TRBJ2-1; D could derive from TRBD1 or TRBD2 (6 bases each). Germline lookup yields CDR1 MNHEY and CDR2 SMNVEV (reference sequence). CDR3 length: 13 residues. V was trimmed by 2 bases and J by 7 bases, leaving 9 bases between them.

The chain links TRBV19 to TRBJ1-3, with D hard to call. V gave up 3 bases and J gave up 0 bases, with 12 bases separating them. The CDR3 contains 16 residues. Looked up from germline, CDR1 is LNHDA and CDR2 is SQIVND (reference sequence). The CDR3 spells CASSIRAGTSGNTIYF. In DNA, the CDR3 is TGTGCCAGTAGTATCCGTGCCGGAACCTCTGGAAACACCATATATTTT.

The chain joins TRBV7-9 to TRBJ2-2; a weak D match, TRBD2 (6 bases). Trimming removed 11 bases at V and 3 bases at J, with 16 bases between. Germline CDR1 reads SEHNR; CDR2 reads FQNEAQ (reference sequence). CDR3 length: 14 residues. DNA for the CDR3: TGTGCCGGCGAAGTTTGGGGGGACACCGGGGAGCTGTTTTTT. Its translation is CAGEVWGDTGELFF.

The chain links TRBV4-2 to TRBJ2-2; no definite D call. CDR1 is LGHNA and CDR2 is YNFKEQ in the germline V gene. This CDR3 has 14 residues. V gave up 0 bases and J gave up 5 bases, with 7 bases separating them. The CDR3, as DNA: TGTGCCAGCAGCCAAGAGTTTGAGACCGGGGAGCTGTTTTTT. Amino acids: CASSQEFETGELFF.